This TCR beta chain was recovered during a study of blood T cell repertoires in COVID-19 (dated by TCRdb to about 2020). Looking at the study overall: Collaborator samples came from the United States, Italy and Spain and covered acute and convalescent phases of COVID-19. The samples were drawn from the first 160 participants of the ongoing ImmuneRACE study and from more than 1,000 subjects provided by 6 global collaborators. Where available, HLA class I and class II types were taken from metadata supplied by the sample provider and were not determined by assay-based typing. The repertoires were made available in a free public database intended to serve as a resource for research on the immune response to SARS-CoV-2. The prospective study material was composed of cDNA or gDNA derived from T cells, B-cell-depleted T cells, or PBMCs. A de-identified subject ID, COVID-19 status, age in years and sex were almost always included in the sample metadata. Subjects who had been exposed to COVID-19, were actively infected with it, or had recovered from it provided the deeply sampled blood TCRbeta repertoires that made up the dataset. Points the paper makes about the study in general: The amount of clinical and demographic metadata varied by source and participant and was provided uncurated.

The CDR3, from cysteine to phenylalanine, totals 17 residues. Here the CDR3 DNA is all that survives: 51 bases in frame from base 1. CDR1 and CDR2 (LGHNA, YSLEER) derive from the germline V gene. The germline V end is reduced by 4 bases and the J end by 4 bases; junction bases left unmatched: 14. Participants in the prospective study were aged about 18 to 90 years, lived in over 20 United States geographic areas, and enrolled through a virtual design. To assign participants to cohorts, the prospective study relied on clinical history that participants themselves reported in a screening survey and a study questionnaire. Recovered participants in ImmuneRACE Cohort 3 were defined as having two consecutive negative NP/OP PCR tests, clearance from a healthcare professional, or resolution of symptoms. In the prospective study, whole blood, serum and a nasopharyngeal or oropharyngeal swab were collected from each participant by mobile phlebotomists. Over a roughly 2-month period, participants in the prospective study had the option of providing additional blood draws and questionnaires. Before DNA extraction, blood samples from the prospective study were shipped at room temperature or frozen.

A remark on this clone: Its antigen is currently not known. No much larger clonotype is one base removed from it; base qualities were not supplied.

The immunoSEQ Assay, a bias-controlled multiplex PCR, was used to amplify TCRbeta CDR3 regions from genomic DNA. As for the authors' bioinformatics: Within the assay, amplification of reference gene primers was used to estimate how many nucleated cells each sample contained. To quantify the absolute abundance of each unique TCRbeta CDR3 rearrangement, sequence reads were collapsed and filtered. For each sample, productive Simpson clonality was calculated as the square root of Simpson's diversity index over productive rearrangements. Imported from immuneACCESS, the table was reduced by TCRdb to in-frame sequences with V and J called. These copies leave out some clones; in studies compared against another copy, an unresolved V gene accounts for under half, and the cause of the remainder is not known. The D gene and trimming were derived from the DNA, and the V and J assignments and clone size from that table. The table for this sample lists approximately 200,000 clones; roughly four fifths of them were counted only once. In total, the top ten clones hold 12% of the sample.

This receptor was taken from a middle-aged man who had recovered from COVID-19. The sequence is built from TRBV4-3 and TRBJ2-3; 7 nucleotides in the junction match TRBD2. The specimen was PBMCs or T cells enriched from blood (not recorded which). The DNA sequence is TGCGCCAGCAGCCCCCTAAGCGGCGGGAGCTTTGCAGATACGCAGTATTTT. Its coded protein is CASSPLSGGSFADTQYF.